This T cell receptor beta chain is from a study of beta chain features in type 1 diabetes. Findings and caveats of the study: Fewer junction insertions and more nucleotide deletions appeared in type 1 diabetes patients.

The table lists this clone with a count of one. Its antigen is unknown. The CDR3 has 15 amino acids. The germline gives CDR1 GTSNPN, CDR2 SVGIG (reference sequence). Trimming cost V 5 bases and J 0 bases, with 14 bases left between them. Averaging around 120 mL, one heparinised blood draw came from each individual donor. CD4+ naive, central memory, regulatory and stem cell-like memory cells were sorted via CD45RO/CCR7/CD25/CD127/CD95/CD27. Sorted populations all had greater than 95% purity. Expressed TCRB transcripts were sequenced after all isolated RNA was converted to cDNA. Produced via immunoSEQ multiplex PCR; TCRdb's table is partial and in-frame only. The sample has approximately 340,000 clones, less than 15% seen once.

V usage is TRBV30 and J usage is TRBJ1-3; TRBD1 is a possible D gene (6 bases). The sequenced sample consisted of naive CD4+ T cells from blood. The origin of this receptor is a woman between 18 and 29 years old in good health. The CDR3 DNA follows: TGTGCCTGGGATCCGGGACATAACTCTGGAAACACCATATATTTT. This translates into CAWDPGHNSGNTIYF.